The 23 T cell receptor beta chains listed next were all sequenced from one sample in a study of vaccination and CD4 T cells after COVID-19. The Oncomine TCR Beta short-read assay was applied to DNA of cultured CD4+ T cells. TCRdb recomputed calls from the PCR reads with MiXCR, one row per CDR3 protein. The sample contains approximately 26,000 distinct CDR3 sequences, 40% to 45% of which appear only once. Treatment meaning: approximately nine-day PBMC culture with coronavirus spike peptide pools or control peptides (ViraFEST assay). Their target antigens are unknown. The sequencing sample was made of CD4+ T cells from blood, cultured in vitro. These receptors all come from a human donor who had recovered from COVID-19.

A single count supports this clonotype. The chain uses TRBV6-5 and TRBJ2-5; 13 bases are shared with TRBD2. V lost 0 bases and J lost 4; bases outside the gene matches: 17. The CDR3 extends over 21 amino acids. The V gene's germline CDR1 is MNHEY and CDR2 SVGAGI. The CDR3 DNA sequence: TGTGCCAGCAGTTACTCGAAACTAGCGGGGGGGGAGGGAACCGCACGAGAGACCCAGTACTTC. Residues: CASSYSKLAGGEGTARETQYF.

This clonotype was detected a few times. V usage is TRBV9 and J usage is TRBJ2-5; possible D gene TRBD1, 6 bases. The CDR3 loop spans 15 amino acids. The V gene's germline CDR1 is SGDLS and CDR2 YYNGEE. V lost 4 bases to trimming and J lost 4 bases, with 17 bases between them. The CDR3 DNA reads TGTGCCAGCAGCACGACCAGGGGAGAGGTAGAGACCCAGTACTTC. Protein sequence: CASSTTRGEVETQYF.

V is TRBV12-3 or TRBV12-4 and J is TRBJ1-2, with D possibly TRBD1 on 5 matching bases. V dropped 3 bases and J dropped 4 bases, with 12 bases sitting between them. The CDR3 runs to 14 residues. CDR3 in amino acids: CASSFRQPFYGYTF. CDR3 in DNA: TGTGCCAGCAGTTTCCGACAGCCTTTCTATGGCTACACCTTC.

This clonotype was found a few times. The chain combines TRBV15 with TRBJ2-3; 12 bases line up with TRBD2. V was pared by 0 bases and J by 4 bases, with 14 bases of the junction left unmatched. This CDR3 is 20 amino acids long. Germline assignment: CDR1 LNHNV and CDR2 YYDKDF (reference sequence). In DNA, the CDR3 is TGTGCCACCAGCAGAGATCTCGCTTTTAGGACTAGCGGGGTCTCAGATACGCAGTATTTT. Translated: CATSRDLAFRTSGVSDTQYF. The full variable domain, completed using reference TRBV15 and TRBJ2-3, is DAMVIQNPRYQVTQFGKPVTLSCSQTLNHNVMYWYQQKSSQAPKLLFHYYDKDFNNEADTPDNFQSRRPNTSFCFLDIRSPGLGDTAMYLCATSRDLAFRTSGVSDTQYFGPGTRLTVL.

J is TRBJ1-3 and V is TRBV28; tentative D call: TRBD1 (5 bases). The CDR3 contains 12 residues. From germline, CDR1 is MDHEN and CDR2 SYDVKM. The V end was cut by 4 bases, the J end by 10 bases, with 11 bases between. The CDR3 DNA sequence: TGTGCCAGCAGTTCAACAGGCTGGACCATATATTTT. Protein product: CASSSTGWTIYF.

This clonotype was counted a few times. V is TRBV6-2 or TRBV6-3 and J is TRBJ1-5; TRBD1 matches 7 bases. After removal of 7 bases from V and 4 bases from J, the junction contained 13 bases not matched to a gene. Per germline, CDR1 MNHEY and CDR2 SVGEGT. The CDR3 spans 16 residues. Here the CDR3 DNA reads TGTGCCAGCAACTGGAAGACCGGGACAGATAATCAGCCCCAGCATTTT. Encoded protein: CASNWKTGTDNQPQHF.

On this clonotype itself: Just one base apart from a much larger clone, this may be a read error. The chain has TRBV7-2 and TRBJ1-2, with D perhaps matching TRBD1 (6 bases). Germline assignment: CDR1 SGHTA and CDR2 FQGNSA. V was clipped by 1 base and J by 7 bases, with 16 bases between them. The CDR3 runs 15 residues. The CDR3 here is CASSLGGGKGVGYTF. CDR3 DNA: TGTGCCAGCAGCTTAGGGGGGGGCAAAGGGGTTGGCTACACCTTC. The full variable domain, its missing parts supplied by reference TRBV7-2 and TRBJ1-2, is GAGVSQSPSNKVTEKGKDVELRCDPISGHTALYWYRQSLGQGLEFLIYFQGNSAPDKSGLPSDRFSAERTGGSVSTLTIQRTQQEDSAVYLCASSLGGGKGVGYTFGSGTRLTVV.

This clonotype turned up a few times. CDR3 coding DNA: TGTGCCAGCAGCTTAGAGGTGTACGAGCAGTACTTC. Translated, it gives CASSLEVYEQYF. The rearrangement joins TRBV7-9 to TRBJ2-7; D is unresolved. The CDR3 spans 12 residues. V was clipped by 1 base and J by 4 bases, with 5 bases between them. Germline CDR1 reads SEHNR; CDR2 reads FQNEAQ (reference sequence).

Only a few counts were recorded for this clonotype. The V gene is TRBV7-8, the J gene TRBJ1-6, with TRBD1 identical over 8 bases. V was pared by 1 base and J by 10 bases, with 6 bases of the junction left unmatched. The germline gives CDR1 SGHVS, CDR2 FQNEAQ. The CDR3 covers 15 residues. The CDR3 loop reads CASSLVGQGASPLHF. The CDR3 DNA reads as TGTGCCAGCAGCTTAGTCGGGCAGGGGGCCTCACCCCTCCACTTT.

The V call is TRBV6-1, the J call TRBJ2-7; no clear D gene. The V gene lost 2 bases and the J gene lost 6 bases, with 8 bases spanning the gap. The CDR3 totals 12 residues. Germline V gene data show CDR1 as MNHNS and CDR2 as SASEGT. CDR3 sequence (DNA): TGTGCCAGCAGTGAAATAAGGTCCGAGCAGTACTTC. It encodes CASSEIRSEQYF.

By proportion, this clonotype is medium-sized. The CDR3 loop is CASRRQLTVTEAFF. CDR3 coding DNA: TGTGCCAGCCGCAGACAGCTTACAGTCACTGAAGCTTTCTTT. The chain employs TRBV28 and TRBJ1-1; D is perhaps TRBD1 (5 bases). The CDR3 is made up of 14 amino acids. The germline V and J ends were trimmed by 8 bases and 4 bases, with 17 bases remaining between them. Per germline, CDR1 MDHEN and CDR2 SYDVKM.

This clonotype has a handful of counts. V gene TRBV20-1 combines with J gene TRBJ1-4; D unresolved. The V end lost 1 base, the J end lost 8 bases, and 8 bases lay between the germline ends. The CDR3 sequence is 12 residues long. Looked up from germline, CDR1 is DFQATT and CDR2 is SNEGSKA (reference sequence). CDR3 coding DNA: TGCAGTGCTAGAGGTGGCGGAGAAAAACTGTTTTTT. The encoded protein is CSARGGGEKLFF.

The chain combines TRBV6-1 with TRBJ2-1; 7 bases fit TRBD2. Unmatched junction bases numbered 6, after V lost 6 bases and J lost 1 base. CDR3 size: 15 residues. Germline-derived CDR1 and CDR2 are MNHNS and SASEGT. CDR3 sequence: CASSFRAGSYNEQFF. CDR3 in DNA: TGTGCCAGCAGCTTCCGAGCGGGGTCCTACAATGAGCAGTTCTTC.

This clonotype was detected a few times. A read error may produce the germline difference seen at one junction end. The gene calls are TRBV7-6 and TRBJ2-5; D call uncertain. Germline values: CDR1 SGHVS, CDR2 FNYEAQ. There are 13 residues in the CDR3. The CDR3 region is CASSLAVGETQYF. The CDR3, as DNA: TGTGCTAGCAGCTTAGCCGTTGGGGAGACCCAGTACTTC.

This rearrangement joins TRBV19 to TRBJ2-1; D is possibly TRBD2 (6 bases). The CDR3 has 17 amino acids. Germline lookup yields CDR1 LNHDA and CDR2 SQIVND (reference sequence). Trimming shortened V by 3 bases and J by 0 bases, and 15 bases separated the two germline ends. The CDR3 loop is CASSIEASAPSYNEQFF. Here the CDR3 DNA reads TGTGCCAGTAGTATTGAGGCTAGCGCGCCCTCCTACAATGAGCAGTTCTTC.

This clonotype was seen only a few times. The chain employs TRBV11-2 and TRBJ1-1, with D maybe TRBD1 (6 bases). The V gene's germline CDR1 is SGHAT and CDR2 FQNNGV. The CDR3 spans 16 residues. V lost 4 bases and J lost 0, with 15 bases in between. CDR3 sequence (DNA): TGTGCCAGCAGCTCTGCCTGGGGACAAGTGAACACTGAAGCTTTCTTT. Residues: CASSSAWGQVNTEAFF.

The chain has TRBV2 and TRBJ1-1; D is undetermined. Per the germline V gene, CDR1 is SNHLY and CDR2 is FYNNEI. This CDR3 spans 11 amino acids. V lost 4 bases and J lost 3, with 3 bases in between. The CDR3 region has the DNA TGTGCCAGCAGTGCTTACACTGAAGCTTTCTTT. This gives the protein CASSAYTEAFF.

This clonotype was detected a few times. CDR3 protein: CSAPGVGPYEQYF. The DNA for the CDR3 is TGCAGTGCTCCCGGGGTTGGTCCCTACGAGCAGTACTTC. The rearrangement uses TRBV20-1 and TRBJ2-7; the D gene is possibly TRBD2 (5 bases). In germline, CDR1 is DFQATT, CDR2 SNEGSKA (reference sequence). CDR3 length: 13 amino acids. V was clipped by 5 bases and J by 2 bases, with 13 bases between them.

This clonotype was recorded a few times. V and J are TRBV6-1 and TRBJ1-6; 9 bases fit TRBD1. V lost 9 bases to trimming and J lost 10 bases; unmatched junction nucleotides: 10. Per germline, CDR1 MNHNS and CDR2 SASEGT. CDR3 length: 14 residues. CDR3 amino acids: CASIRDRERSPLHF. The CDR3 DNA is TGTGCCAGTATCCGGGACAGGGAACGCTCACCCCTCCACTTT.

The rearrangement uses TRBV19 and TRBJ1-5; tentative D call: TRBD1 (5 bases). CDR3 size: 13 residues. Trimming took off 3 bases at V and 4 bases at J, with 7 bases between the two ends. Germline CDR1 LNHDA, CDR2 SQIVND (reference sequence). CDR3 protein: CASSIGGNQPQHF. The CDR3 DNA sequence: TGTGCCAGTAGTATTGGGGGGAATCAGCCCCAGCATTTT.

This clonotype was seen more than once but under ten times. This chain joins TRBV15 and TRBJ1-4; D is unclear. V lost 5 bases to trimming and J lost 13 bases, with 17 bases between them. Germline values: CDR1 LNHNV, CDR2 YYDKDF (reference sequence). The CDR3 is 13 amino acids. The CDR3 reads CATSGLTREALFF. In DNA form, the CDR3 reads TGTGCCACCAGCGGATTAACTAGGGAGGCACTGTTTTTT.

The rearrangement links TRBV4-1 to TRBJ1-6; weak D call: TRBD1 (5 bases). This CDR3 spans 17 amino acids. From germline, CDR1 is MGHRA and CDR2 YSYEKL. V dropped 1 base and J dropped 11 bases, with 21 bases sitting between them. This CDR3 reads CASSQGNNWGSRAPLHF. CDR3 DNA: TGCGCCAGCAGCCAAGGGAACAATTGGGGCTCCAGGGCACCCCTCCACTTT.

V and J are TRBV5-1 and TRBJ2-7; D not resolved. Looked up from germline, CDR1 is SGHRS and CDR2 is YFSETQ. This CDR3 is built from 13 residues. V was trimmed by 4 bases and J by 5 bases, leaving 13 bases between them. Written as DNA, the CDR3 is TGCGCCAGCAGCGACGGCTTGTGGGACGAGCAGTACTTC. This encodes CASSDGLWDEQYF.